This T cell receptor beta chain is from a study of CXCR3-negative and CXCR3-positive naive CD8 T cells (dated by TCRdb to about 2019). Study-wide context: In total, around 140 million TRB reads were obtained, corresponding to roughly 1.5 +/- 0.3 million reads per library. Data from about ten donors, pooled across two independent experiments, went into the diversity and physicochemical repertoire analyses. The TRBV-TRBJ cluster analysis covered naive subsets from several donors and memory cells from 3 donors. Overall study outcomes, separate from this receptor: Naive CXCR3-negative and CXCR3-positive cells from the same donor showed similar TRBV-TRBJ usage, whereas memory cells showed distinct patterns. CXCR3 expression partially decreased after cryopreservation, so most assays used freshly isolated PBMCs. Because surface CD5, which has been linked to self-reactivity in mice, was comparable between naive subsets, TCR interaction strength was also inferred from TRB CDR3 physicochemical properties. Both naive subsets had comparably high repertoire diversity, while memory CD8+ T cells had much lower repertoire diversity.

Notes on this clonotype: Its antigen target is currently unknown.

Each CD8+ T cell subset was flow-sorted in triplicate, with roughly 330,000 cells per subset placed directly into RLT lysis buffer. Peripheral blood mononuclear cells were isolated from buffy coats using standard density gradient centrifugation. Total RNA was extracted from sorted cells using an RNeasy Mini Kit. These reads were obtained on a NextSeq 550. The Human TCR Profiling Kit (MiLaboratory) was used to prepare UMI-labeled 5' RACE TRB cDNA libraries. cDNA synthesis used the entire amount of extracted RNA, and PCR amplification then used the entire amount of cDNA produced. Libraries were prepared in parallel using an identical number of PCR cycles. On the authors' methods: With a requirement of at least two reads per UMI, MIGEC and MiXCR extracted about 50,000 +/- 10,000 unique UMI-labeled TRB cDNA molecules per library. On average, roughly 40,000 +/- 10,000 functional in-frame TRB CDR3 nucleotide clonotypes lacking stop codons were found per library. After each sample was downsampled to 5000 UMI-labeled TRB molecules, VDJtools was used to calculate diversity metrics such as normalized Shannon-Wiener and Chao1. VDJtools computed clonotype-size-weighted physicochemical properties of the central five CDR3 residues: interaction energy, strength, volume and Kidera factor 4. TCRdb reprocessed the reads and provides one entry for every CDR3 protein sequence; no DNA is given. For this entry, the V and J calls and clone size follow TCRdb and not the study's own pipeline. The table for this sample records around 40,000 distinct CDR3 sequences. Roughly 14% of the sample rests with the top ten.

Based on the germline V gene, the CDR1 and CDR2 sequences are SGHAT and FQNNGV. Reading from cysteine to phenylalanine, the CDR3 counts 12 amino acids. No DNA appears here. Sample: memory CD8+ T cells from blood. Read against the paper, the sample's cell subset or site label means: conventional CD8+ memory T cells (TMEM), sorted as controls. The chain employs TRBV11-2 and TRBJ1-1; there is no DNA to check the TCRdb D call of TRBD1. The TCR was taken from a human donor in good health. Some clones in this sample may be carry-over from other donors' samples. For the CDR3, the sequence is CASSLGPNEAFF.